Sequencing of this TCR beta chain was carried out in a study of T cell responses to AZD1222 COVID-19 vaccine. Study conclusions and caveats: Only five or six people who got AZD1222 tested seropositive at baseline.

Profiled with immunoSEQ multiplex PCR; TCRdb holds only in-frame clones, not every one. The sample lists approximately 100,000 clones, around 90% occurring once. Trimming cost V 2 bases and J 6 bases; bases outside gene matches: 6. The germline CDR1 and CDR2 sequences are GTSNPN and SVGIG (reference sequence). CDR3 length: 13 amino acids. Researchers grouped second doses given at about 4 or about 12 weeks into one pool. Concerning this clone: Its antigen is undetermined.

The material was peripheral blood, obtained 28 days after the second AZD1222 dose. The TCR was taken from an adult who received the AZD1222 COVID-19 vaccine. The rearrangement joins TRBV30 to TRBJ2-5; 7 nucleotides line up with TRBD2. The CDR3 region has the DNA TGTGCCTGGAGTCCACCCGGGGGGAAGACCCAGTACTTC. This translates into CAWSPPGGKTQYF.